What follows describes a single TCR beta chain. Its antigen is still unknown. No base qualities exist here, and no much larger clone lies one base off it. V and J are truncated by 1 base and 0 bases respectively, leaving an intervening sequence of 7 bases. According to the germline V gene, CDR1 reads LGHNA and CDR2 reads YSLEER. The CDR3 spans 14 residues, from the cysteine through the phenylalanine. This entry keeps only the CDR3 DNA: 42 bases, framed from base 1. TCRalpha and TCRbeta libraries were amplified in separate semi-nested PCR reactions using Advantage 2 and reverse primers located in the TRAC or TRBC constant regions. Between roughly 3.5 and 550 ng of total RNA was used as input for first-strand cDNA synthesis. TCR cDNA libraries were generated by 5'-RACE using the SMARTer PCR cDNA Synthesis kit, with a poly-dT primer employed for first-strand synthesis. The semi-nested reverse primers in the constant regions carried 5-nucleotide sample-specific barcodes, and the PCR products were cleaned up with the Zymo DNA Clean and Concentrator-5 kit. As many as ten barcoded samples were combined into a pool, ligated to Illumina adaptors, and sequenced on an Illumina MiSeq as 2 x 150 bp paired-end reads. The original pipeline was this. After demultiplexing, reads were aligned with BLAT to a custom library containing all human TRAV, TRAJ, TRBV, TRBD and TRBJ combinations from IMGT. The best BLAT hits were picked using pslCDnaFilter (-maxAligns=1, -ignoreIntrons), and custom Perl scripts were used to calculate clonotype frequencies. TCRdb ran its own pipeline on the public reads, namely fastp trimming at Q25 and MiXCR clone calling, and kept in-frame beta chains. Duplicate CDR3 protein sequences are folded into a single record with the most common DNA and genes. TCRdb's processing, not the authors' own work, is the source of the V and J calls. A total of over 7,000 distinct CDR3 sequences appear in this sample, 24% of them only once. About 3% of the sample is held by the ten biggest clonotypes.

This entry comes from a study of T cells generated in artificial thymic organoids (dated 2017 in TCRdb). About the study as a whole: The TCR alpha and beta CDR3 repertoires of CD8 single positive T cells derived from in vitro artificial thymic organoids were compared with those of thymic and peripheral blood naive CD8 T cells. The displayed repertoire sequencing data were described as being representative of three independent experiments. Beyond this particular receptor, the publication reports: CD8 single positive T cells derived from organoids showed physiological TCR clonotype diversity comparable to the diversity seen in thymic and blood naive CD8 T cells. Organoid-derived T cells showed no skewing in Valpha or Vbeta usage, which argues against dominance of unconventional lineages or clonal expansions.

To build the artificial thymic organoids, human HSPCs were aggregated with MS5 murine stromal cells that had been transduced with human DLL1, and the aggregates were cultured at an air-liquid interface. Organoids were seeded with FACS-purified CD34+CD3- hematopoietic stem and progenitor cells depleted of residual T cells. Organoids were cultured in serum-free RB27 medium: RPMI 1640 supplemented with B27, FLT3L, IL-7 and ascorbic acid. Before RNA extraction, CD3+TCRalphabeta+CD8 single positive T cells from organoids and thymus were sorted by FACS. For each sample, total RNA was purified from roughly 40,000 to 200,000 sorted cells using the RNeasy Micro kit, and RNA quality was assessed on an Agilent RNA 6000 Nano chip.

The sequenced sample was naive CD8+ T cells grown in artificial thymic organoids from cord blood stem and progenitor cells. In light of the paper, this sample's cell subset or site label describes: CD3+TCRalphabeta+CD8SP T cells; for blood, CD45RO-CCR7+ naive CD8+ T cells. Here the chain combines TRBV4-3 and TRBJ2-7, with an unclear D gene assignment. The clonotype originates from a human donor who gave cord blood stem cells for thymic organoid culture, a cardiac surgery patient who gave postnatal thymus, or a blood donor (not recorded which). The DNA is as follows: TGCGCCAGCAGCCAAGGAAGAGGCTCCTACGAGCAGTACTTC. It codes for CASSQGRGSYEQYF.